This TCR beta chain was recorded in a study of blood T cell repertoires in COVID-19. The CDR3 totals 13 residues. With V trimmed by 3 bases and J by 6 bases, 4 bases remained unmatched. Germline V gene data show CDR1 as SGHDT and CDR2 as YYEEEE. Some clones are missing from TCRdb's copy, which holds only in-frame ones; the method was immunoSEQ multiplex PCR. The sample lists about 180,000 clones; approximately 90% were seen once. This clone was seen a single time. This receptor was obtained from a woman in her twenties or thirties with active or convalescent COVID-19. This rearrangement joins TRBV5-6 to TRBJ1-1, with TRBD1 identical over 8 bases. Sequenced sample: peripheral blood. The CDR3, as DNA: TGTGCCAGCAGCTACACAGGGGGTCCTGAAGCTTTCTTT. It translates to CASSYTGGPEAFF.